A selection of T cell receptor beta chains follows, all from one sample in a study of T cells in Graves' hyperthyroidism and ophthalmopathy. TCRdb processed the multiplex PCR reads anew with MiXCR; each CDR3 protein has one entry. The sample holds approximately 420,000 distinct CDR3 sequences, approximately 15% seen once. Sequencing used blood. The receptors were gathered from a woman in her twenties or thirties with Graves' hyperthyroidism. Both conserved end residues are part of each CDR3. The D gene is left open where the match is weak. Not every row has a clone size; where given, it reads once, few, many or a size class.

D gene: TRBD2; clone size: NA; V gene: TRBV20-1; J gene: TRBJ2-7; CDR3 protein: CSTNSGRALYEQYF; CDR3 DNA: TGCAGTACCAATAGCGGGAGGGCCCTTTACGAGCAGTACTTC
D gene: NA; clone size: NA; V gene: TRBV11-2; J gene: TRBJ2-5; CDR3 protein: CASSFSDSGLETQYF; CDR3 DNA: TGTGCCAGCAGCTTTAGTGACAGTGGTCTGGAGACCCAGTACTTC
D gene: TRBD1; clone size: NA; V gene: TRBV7-9; J gene: TRBJ1-1; CDR3 protein: CASSSAGTGITEAFF; CDR3 DNA: TGTGCCAGCAGCTCAGCCGGGACAGGGATCACTGAAGCTTTCTTT
D gene: NA; clone size: many; V gene: TRBV27; J gene: TRBJ2-5; CDR3 protein: CASSLGGRGQETQYF; CDR3 DNA: TGTGCCAGCAGTTTGGGTGGGCGGGGCCAAGAGACCCAGTACTTC
D gene: NA; clone size: many; V gene: TRBV3-1; J gene: TRBJ2-7; CDR3 protein: CASSQGGLIHEQYF; CDR3 DNA: TGTGCCAGCAGCCAAGGCGGACTGATCCACGAGCAGTACTTC
D gene: TRBD2; clone size: many; V gene: TRBV20-1; J gene: TRBJ2-1; CDR3 protein: CSASRPNGGYEQFF; CDR3 DNA: TGCAGTGCTAGCAGGCCCAACGGGGGGTATGAGCAGTTCTTC
D gene: TRBD1; clone size: NA; V gene: TRBV29-1; J gene: TRBJ2-2; CDR3 protein: CSVEEQDRVDGELFF; CDR3 DNA: TGCAGCGTTGAAGAACAGGACAGGGTTGACGGGGAGCTGTTTTTT
D gene: NA; clone size: few; V gene: TRBV25-1; J gene: TRBJ1-2; CDR3 protein: CASSDKGYYGYTF; CDR3 DNA: TGTGCCAGCAGTGATAAGGGATATTATGGCTACACCTTC
D gene: TRBD2; clone size: many; V gene: TRBV7-2; J gene: TRBJ2-1; CDR3 protein: CASSLGDGRYNEQFF; CDR3 DNA: TGTGCCAGCAGCTTAGGTGACGGGAGGTACAATGAGCAGTTCTTC
D gene: TRBD2; clone size: many; V gene: TRBV28; J gene: TRBJ2-7; CDR3 protein: CASRLPLAGDYEQYF; CDR3 DNA: TGTGCCAGCAGACTACCCTTAGCGGGGGACTACGAGCAGTACTTC
D gene: NA; clone size: NA; V gene: TRBV20-1; J gene: TRBJ2-3; CDR3 protein: CSAPKTGSTDTQYF; CDR3 DNA: TGCAGTGCTCCTAAGACAGGTAGCACAGATACGCAGTATTTT
D gene: TRBD2; clone size: NA; V gene: TRBV9; J gene: TRBJ2-5; CDR3 protein: CASSVEGLDQETQYF; CDR3 DNA: TGTGCCAGCAGCGTAGAGGGACTAGACCAAGAGACCCAGTACTTC
D gene: NA; clone size: few; V gene: TRBV6-1; J gene: TRBJ1-1; CDR3 protein: CASGRGGTEAFF; CDR3 DNA: TGTGCCAGCGGCCGAGGGGGCACTGAAGCTTTCTTT
D gene: NA; clone size: few; V gene: TRBV7-9; J gene: TRBJ2-7; CDR3 protein: CASSPLEGVHEQYF; CDR3 DNA: TGTGCCAGCAGCCCGTTGGAGGGGGTCCACGAGCAGTACTTC
D gene: NA; clone size: NA; V gene: TRBV29-1; J gene: TRBJ1-1; CDR3 protein: CSVGGYTEAFF; CDR3 DNA: TGCAGCGTTGGGGGGTACACTGAAGCTTTCTTT
D gene: NA; clone size: many; V gene: TRBV11-2; J gene: TRBJ2-1; CDR3 protein: CASAGGRTYNEQFF; CDR3 DNA: TGTGCCAGTGCCGGGGGGCGCACCTACAATGAGCAGTTCTTC
D gene: NA; clone size: many; V gene: TRBV19; J gene: TRBJ1-6; CDR3 protein: CASSMKEAPLHF; CDR3 DNA: TGTGCCAGTAGTATGAAGGAGGCACCCCTCCACTTT
D gene: NA; clone size: NA; V gene: TRBV12-3/TRBV12-4; J gene: TRBJ2-7; CDR3 protein: CASSLGAVDSYEQYF; CDR3 DNA: TGTGCCAGCAGTCTGGGGGCGGTAGACTCCTACGAGCAGTACTTC
D gene: TRBD1; clone size: few; V gene: TRBV15; J gene: TRBJ2-7; CDR3 protein: CATSRDTTGEYEQYF; CDR3 DNA: TGTGCCACCAGCAGAGATACCACAGGGGAGTACGAGCAGTACTTC
D gene: NA; clone size: NA; V gene: TRBV27; J gene: TRBJ1-6; CDR3 protein: CASTPDTTNSPLHF; CDR3 DNA: TGTGCCAGCACCCCGGACACTACTAATTCACCCCTCCACTTT
D gene: NA; clone size: many; V gene: TRBV20-1; J gene: TRBJ1-1; CDR3 protein: CSASPNTEAFF; CDR3 DNA: TGCAGTGCTAGTCCAAACACTGAAGCTTTCTTT
D gene: NA; clone size: few; V gene: TRBV11-3; J gene: TRBJ1-3; CDR3 protein: CASSLEPTDTIYF; CDR3 DNA: TGTGCCAGCAGCTTAGAGCCCACGGACACCATATATTTT
D gene: TRBD1; clone size: many; V gene: TRBV6-5; J gene: TRBJ2-5; CDR3 protein: CASSYRPGQEQWAQYF; CDR3 DNA: TGTGCCAGCAGTTACCGACCGGGACAGGAACAATGGGCCCAGTACTTC
D gene: NA; clone size: many; V gene: TRBV18; J gene: TRBJ2-7; CDR3 protein: CASSPFLGAAAYEQYF; CDR3 DNA: TGTGCCAGCTCACCGTTCCTAGGGGCGGCGGCCTACGAGCAGTACTTC
D gene: NA; clone size: many; V gene: TRBV5-1; J gene: TRBJ2-1; CDR3 protein: CASSLAGPATNPEQFF; CDR3 DNA: TGCGCCAGCAGCTTGGCTGGGCCAGCTACAAACCCTGAGCAGTTCTTC
D gene: TRBD1; clone size: NA; V gene: TRBV4-2; J gene: TRBJ1-1; CDR3 protein: CASSQTGKSEAFF; CDR3 DNA: TGTGCCAGCAGCCAGACAGGGAAGTCTGAAGCTTTCTTT
D gene: NA; clone size: many; V gene: TRBV27; J gene: TRBJ2-1; CDR3 protein: CASSLSIEMVGEQFF; CDR3 DNA: TGTGCCAGCAGTTTATCGATCGAAATGGTTGGTGAGCAGTTCTTC
D gene: NA; clone size: NA; V gene: TRBV2; J gene: TRBJ2-3; CDR3 protein: CAIRRGGRDTDTQYF; CDR3 DNA: TGTGCCATCCGGAGGGGGGGCCGAGACACAGATACGCAGTATTTT
D gene: NA; clone size: few; V gene: TRBV12-5; J gene: TRBJ1-2; CDR3 protein: CASGTSGAPGYTF; CDR3 DNA: TGTGCTAGTGGCACTTCAGGGGCGCCTGGCTACACCTTC
D gene: NA; clone size: many; V gene: TRBV6-2/TRBV6-3; J gene: TRBJ1-5; CDR3 protein: CASSYSYPQPQHF; CDR3 DNA: TGTGCCAGCAGTTATTCCTACCCTCAGCCCCAGCATTTT
D gene: NA; clone size: many; V gene: TRBV11-1; J gene: TRBJ2-5; CDR3 protein: CASSSDLRETQYF; CDR3 DNA: TGTGCCAGCAGCTCGGACTTGAGGGAGACCCAGTACTTC
D gene: TRBD2; clone size: NA; V gene: TRBV19; J gene: TRBJ2-3; CDR3 protein: CASSIVSGLAADTQYF; CDR3 DNA: TGTGCCAGTAGTATAGTATCGGGACTAGCGGCTGATACGCAGTATTTT
D gene: TRBD1; clone size: many; V gene: TRBV18; J gene: TRBJ2-5; CDR3 protein: CASSPGTVAETQYF; CDR3 DNA: TGTGCCAGCTCGCCCGGGACAGTTGCAGAGACCCAGTACTTC
D gene: TRBD1; clone size: few; V gene: TRBV19; J gene: TRBJ2-7; CDR3 protein: CASSIARGRIDEQYF; CDR3 DNA: TGTGCCAGTAGTATAGCCAGGGGGCGCATCGACGAGCAGTACTTC
D gene: NA; clone size: many; V gene: TRBV5-1; J gene: TRBJ2-3; CDR3 protein: CASSLGPSMDTQYF; CDR3 DNA: TGCGCCAGCAGCTTGGGACCGAGCATGGATACGCAGTATTTT
D gene: NA; clone size: few; V gene: TRBV27; J gene: TRBJ1-3; CDR3 protein: CASSLFPGDRSGNTIYF; CDR3 DNA: TGTGCCAGCAGTTTATTTCCGGGAGACCGCTCTGGAAACACCATATATTTT
D gene: NA; clone size: NA; V gene: TRBV20-1; J gene: TRBJ2-3; CDR3 protein: CSARAGRHTDTQYF; CDR3 DNA: TGCAGTGCTAGAGCAGGGCGACACACAGATACGCAGTATTTT
D gene: TRBD2; clone size: many; V gene: TRBV3-1; J gene: TRBJ2-2; CDR3 protein: CASSRVAGRDTGELFF; CDR3 DNA: TGTGCCAGCAGCCGAGTAGCGGGGCGTGACACCGGGGAGCTGTTTTTT
D gene: NA; clone size: few; V gene: TRBV6-2/TRBV6-3; J gene: TRBJ2-2; CDR3 protein: CASGTGDTGELFF; CDR3 DNA: TGTGCCAGTGGGACGGGAGATACCGGGGAGCTGTTTTTT
D gene: NA; clone size: NA; V gene: TRBV19; J gene: TRBJ2-2; CDR3 protein: CASMWATNTGELFF; CDR3 DNA: TGTGCCAGTATGTGGGCTACAAACACCGGGGAGCTGTTTTTT
D gene: NA; clone size: many; V gene: TRBV7-2; J gene: TRBJ2-7; CDR3 protein: CASSLALRQGGSYEQYF; CDR3 DNA: TGTGCCAGCAGCTTAGCGCTAAGGCAGGGTGGATCCTACGAGCAGTACTTC
D gene: TRBD2; clone size: many; V gene: TRBV13; J gene: TRBJ2-7; CDR3 protein: CASSFGLAAYEQYF; CDR3 DNA: TGTGCCAGCAGCTTTGGACTAGCGGCCTACGAGCAGTACTTC
D gene: NA; clone size: few; V gene: TRBV3-1; J gene: TRBJ2-2; CDR3 protein: CASSQVSGAGPTGELFF; CDR3 DNA: TGTGCCAGCAGCCAAGTGTCAGGGGCAGGACCCACCGGGGAGCTGTTTTTT
D gene: NA; clone size: many; V gene: TRBV12-3/TRBV12-4; J gene: TRBJ2-7; CDR3 protein: CASSLVRGYEQYF; CDR3 DNA: TGTGCCAGCAGTTTAGTCCGGGGGTACGAGCAGTACTTC
D gene: NA; clone size: few; V gene: TRBV6-1; J gene: TRBJ2-7; CDR3 protein: CASSEVPGPYEQYF; CDR3 DNA: TGTGCCAGCAGTGAAGTACCCGGCCCCTACGAGCAGTACTTC
D gene: NA; clone size: many; V gene: TRBV2; J gene: TRBJ2-2; CDR3 protein: CASRGIGVGELFF; CDR3 DNA: TGTGCCAGCAGAGGTATAGGCGTCGGGGAGCTGTTTTTT
D gene: NA; clone size: many; V gene: TRBV28; J gene: TRBJ2-2; CDR3 protein: CASRLDSSVGELFF; CDR3 DNA: TGTGCCAGCAGGCTGGACAGTTCCGTCGGGGAGCTGTTTTTT
D gene: TRBD2; clone size: many; V gene: TRBV28; J gene: TRBJ2-1; CDR3 protein: CASSSSGRARHEQFF; CDR3 DNA: TGTGCCAGCAGCTCTAGCGGGAGGGCTCGCCATGAGCAGTTCTTC
D gene: NA; clone size: few; V gene: TRBV19; J gene: TRBJ2-4; CDR3 protein: CASAGANLAKNIQYF; CDR3 DNA: TGTGCCAGTGCAGGGGCGAATCTAGCCAAAAACATTCAGTACTTC
D gene: TRBD1; clone size: many; V gene: TRBV2; J gene: TRBJ2-7; CDR3 protein: CASSSGTGYSEQYF; CDR3 DNA: TGTGCCAGCAGCTCCGGGACAGGGTATTCCGAGCAGTACTTC
D gene: NA; clone size: many; V gene: TRBV15; J gene: TRBJ1-6; CDR3 protein: CATSSPDSLSPLHF; CDR3 DNA: TGTGCCACCAGCAGCCCCGACAGCCTCTCACCCCTCCACTTT
D gene: TRBD1; clone size: few; V gene: TRBV29-1; J gene: TRBJ1-1; CDR3 protein: CSVDRDRAPEVEAFF; CDR3 DNA: TGCAGCGTCGATCGGGACAGGGCTCCTGAGGTTGAAGCTTTCTTT
D gene: NA; clone size: many; V gene: TRBV30; J gene: TRBJ1-2; CDR3 protein: CAWSSRTLGYTF; CDR3 DNA: TGTGCCTGGAGTTCCCGGACTCTTGGCTACACCTTC
D gene: TRBD2; clone size: NA; V gene: TRBV5-1; J gene: TRBJ2-1; CDR3 protein: CASGRGSSYNEQFF; CDR3 DNA: TGCGCCAGCGGCCGCGGGAGCTCCTACAATGAGCAGTTCTTC
D gene: NA; clone size: many; V gene: TRBV6-1; J gene: TRBJ1-1; CDR3 protein: CASGSPGTEAFF; CDR3 DNA: TGTGCCAGCGGAAGCCCAGGCACTGAAGCTTTCTTT
D gene: NA; clone size: many; V gene: TRBV27; J gene: TRBJ2-7; CDR3 protein: CASTPRVGSYEQYF; CDR3 DNA: TGTGCCAGCACCCCTCGTGTCGGTTCCTACGAGCAGTACTTC
D gene: NA; clone size: NA; V gene: TRBV19; J gene: TRBJ2-1; CDR3 protein: CASLSLYNEQFF; CDR3 DNA: TGTGCCAGTCTGTCCCTCTACAATGAGCAGTTCTTC
D gene: NA; clone size: NA; V gene: TRBV20-1; J gene: TRBJ1-6; CDR3 protein: CSAPLVYKNDNSPLHF; CDR3 DNA: TGCAGTGCCCCGCTAGTTTACAAAAATGATAATTCACCCCTCCACTTT
D gene: NA; clone size: NA; V gene: TRBV19; J gene: TRBJ2-5; CDR3 protein: CASSIRQIGETQYF; CDR3 DNA: TGTGCCAGTAGTATACGGCAAATTGGGGAGACCCAGTACTTC
D gene: TRBD1; clone size: NA; V gene: TRBV19; J gene: TRBJ2-1; CDR3 protein: CASSATGAADEQFF; CDR3 DNA: TGTGCCAGTAGTGCGACAGGGGCGGCGGATGAGCAGTTCTTC